The clone carrying this TCR beta chain showed up many times. The antigen is undetermined. Axillary draining lymph nodes of breast cancer patients supplied the node samples. The CDR3 loop spans 16 amino acids. V trimming: 4 bases; J trimming: 2 bases; junction bases outside the gene matches: 3. The V gene's germline CDR1 is SGHTA and CDR2 FQGNSA. TCRdb processed the multiplex PCR reads anew with MiXCR; each CDR3 protein has one entry. The table has about 200,000 distinct CDR3 sequences, around 34% seen once. This sample was taken from a study of breast tumors, draining lymph nodes, adjacent tissues. Points from the study as a whole: Tumor repertoires ranked between lymph nodes and nontumor tissue in diversity, with V and J gene preferences. The data were judged consistent with most tumor T cells coming from lymph node and expanding in tumor. Data only fit, rather than demonstrated, lymph node origin of most tumor T cells. Luminal-like breast cancer showed significantly higher tumor–nontumor repertoire similarity than basal-like.

The chain joins TRBV7-2 to TRBJ2-5, with 14 bases identical to TRBD2. Sequencing was carried out using axillary lymph node tissue. The sequence was collected from a female donor with breast cancer. Some clones in this sample may be carry-over from other donors' samples. The CDR3 bases are TGTGCCAGCAGCTCCCGGACTAGCGGGGGGCAAGAGACCCAGTACTTC. This translates into CASSSRTSGGQETQYF.